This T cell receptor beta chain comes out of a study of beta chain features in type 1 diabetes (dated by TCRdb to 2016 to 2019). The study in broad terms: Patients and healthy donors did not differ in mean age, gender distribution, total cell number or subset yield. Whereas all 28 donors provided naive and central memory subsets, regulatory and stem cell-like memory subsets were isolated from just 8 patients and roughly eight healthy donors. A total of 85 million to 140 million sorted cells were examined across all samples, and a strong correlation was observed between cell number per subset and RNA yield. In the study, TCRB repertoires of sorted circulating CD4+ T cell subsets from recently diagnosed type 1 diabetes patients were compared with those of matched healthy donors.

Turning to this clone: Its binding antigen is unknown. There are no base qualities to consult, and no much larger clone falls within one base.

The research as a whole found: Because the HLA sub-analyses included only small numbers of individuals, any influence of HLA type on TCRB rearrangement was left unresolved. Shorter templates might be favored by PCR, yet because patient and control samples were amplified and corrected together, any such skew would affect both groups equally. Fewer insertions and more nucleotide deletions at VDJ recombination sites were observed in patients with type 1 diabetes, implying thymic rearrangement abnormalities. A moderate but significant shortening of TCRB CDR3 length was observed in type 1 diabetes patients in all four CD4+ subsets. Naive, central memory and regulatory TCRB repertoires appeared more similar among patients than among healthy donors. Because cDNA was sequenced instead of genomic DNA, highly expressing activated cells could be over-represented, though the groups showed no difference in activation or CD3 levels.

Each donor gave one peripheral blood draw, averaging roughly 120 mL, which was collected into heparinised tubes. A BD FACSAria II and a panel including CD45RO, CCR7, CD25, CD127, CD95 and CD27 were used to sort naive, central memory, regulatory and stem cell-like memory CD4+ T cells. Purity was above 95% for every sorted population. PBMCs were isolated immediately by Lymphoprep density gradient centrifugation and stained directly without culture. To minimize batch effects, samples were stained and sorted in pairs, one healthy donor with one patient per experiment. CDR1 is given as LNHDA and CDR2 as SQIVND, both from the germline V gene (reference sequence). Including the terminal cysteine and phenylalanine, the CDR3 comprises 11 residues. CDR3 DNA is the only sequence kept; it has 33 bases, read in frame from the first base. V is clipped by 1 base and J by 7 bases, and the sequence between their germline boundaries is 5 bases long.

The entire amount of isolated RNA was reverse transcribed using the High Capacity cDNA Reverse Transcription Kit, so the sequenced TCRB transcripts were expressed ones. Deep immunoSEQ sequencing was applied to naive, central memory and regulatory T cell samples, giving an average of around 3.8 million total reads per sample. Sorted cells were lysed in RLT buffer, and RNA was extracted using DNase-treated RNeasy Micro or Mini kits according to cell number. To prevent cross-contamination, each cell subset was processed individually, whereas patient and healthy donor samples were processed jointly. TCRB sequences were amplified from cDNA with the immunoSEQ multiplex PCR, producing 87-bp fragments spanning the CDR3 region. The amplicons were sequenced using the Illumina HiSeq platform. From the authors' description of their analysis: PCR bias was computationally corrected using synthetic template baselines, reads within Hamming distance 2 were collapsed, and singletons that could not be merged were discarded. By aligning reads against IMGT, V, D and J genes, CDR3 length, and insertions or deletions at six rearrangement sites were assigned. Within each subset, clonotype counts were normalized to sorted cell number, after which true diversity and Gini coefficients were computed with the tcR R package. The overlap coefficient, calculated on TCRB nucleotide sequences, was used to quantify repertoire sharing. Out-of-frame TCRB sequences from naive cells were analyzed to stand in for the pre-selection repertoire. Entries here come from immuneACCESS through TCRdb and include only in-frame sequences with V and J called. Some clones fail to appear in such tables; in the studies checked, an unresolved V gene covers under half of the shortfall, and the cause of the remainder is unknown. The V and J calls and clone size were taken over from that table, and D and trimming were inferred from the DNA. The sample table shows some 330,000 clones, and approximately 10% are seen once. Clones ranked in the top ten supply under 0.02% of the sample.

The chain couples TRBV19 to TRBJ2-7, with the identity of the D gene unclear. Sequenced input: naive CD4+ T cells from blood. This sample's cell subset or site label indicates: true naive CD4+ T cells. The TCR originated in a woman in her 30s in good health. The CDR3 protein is CASSIAGEQYF. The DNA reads TGTGCCAGTAGTATAGCGGGTGAGCAGTACTTC.